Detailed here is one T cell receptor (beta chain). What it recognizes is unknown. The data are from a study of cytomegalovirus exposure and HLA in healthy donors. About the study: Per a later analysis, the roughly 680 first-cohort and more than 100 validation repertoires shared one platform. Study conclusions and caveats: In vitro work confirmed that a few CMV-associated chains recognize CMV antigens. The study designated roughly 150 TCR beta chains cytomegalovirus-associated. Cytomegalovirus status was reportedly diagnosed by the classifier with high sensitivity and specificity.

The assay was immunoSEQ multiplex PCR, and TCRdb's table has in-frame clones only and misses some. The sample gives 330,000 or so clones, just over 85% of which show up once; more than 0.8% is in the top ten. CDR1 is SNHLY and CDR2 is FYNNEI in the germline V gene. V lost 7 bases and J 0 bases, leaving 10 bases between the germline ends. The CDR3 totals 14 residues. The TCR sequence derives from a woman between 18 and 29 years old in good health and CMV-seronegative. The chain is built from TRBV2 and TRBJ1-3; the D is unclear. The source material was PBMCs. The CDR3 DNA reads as TGTGCCAGCACTGCAGAAAGCTCTGGAAACACCATATATTTT. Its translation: CASTAESSGNTIYF. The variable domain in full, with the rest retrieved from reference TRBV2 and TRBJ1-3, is EPEVTQTPSHQVTQMGQEVILRCVPISNHLYFYWYRQILGQKVEFLVSFYNNEISEKSEIFDDQFSVERPDGSNFTLKIRSTKLEDSAMYFCASTAESSGNTIYFGEGSWLTVV.